This T cell receptor beta chain was found in a study of Ad26.COV2.S vaccination and SARS-CoV-2 variants (dated by TCRdb to about 2021). Broadly, across the study: Vaccine-arm donors were drawn from COV1001, a multicentre, randomized, double-blind, placebo-controlled phase I-IIa trial of Ad26.COV2.S in healthy adults. TCRbeta repertoire sequencing was used to assess the specificity and breadth of SARS-CoV-2-reactive T cell receptors after Ad26.COV2.S vaccination. Ad26.COV2.S was given intramuscularly at 5x10^10 or 1x10^11 viral particles, as a single shot or as two shots 56 days apart. Trial participants were randomized into five groups of five, in which low-dose or high-dose Ad26.COV2.S was given once or twice, or placebo was given on both occasions. The TCR-sequenced set comprised about 32 samples: roughly 19 Ad26.COV2.S vaccine recipients, 5 placebo recipients and 8 SARS-CoV-2 convalescent individuals. Investigators remained blinded to trial group allocation during experiments and outcome assessment. Overall results and qualifications from the work: Vaccine and placebo recipients had comparable non-spike TCR breadth, which fits with the vaccine containing only spike. After vaccination, substantial breadth of spike-specific CD8+ and CD4+ T cell responses was reported. The authors noted that total T cell responses may have been underestimated by the TCR breadth and depth analyses. The study was not powered to compare responses between vaccine doses or regimens. Spike-specific TCR breadth was higher in Ad26.COV2.S recipients than in placebo recipients (P = 0.0014).

From the germline V gene, CDR1 is SGHTA and CDR2 is FQGNSA. V is clipped by 1 base and J by 3 bases, and the sequence between their germline boundaries is 7 bases long. There are 13 amino acids in the CDR3, from cysteine to phenylalanine inclusive. Of all the DNA, just the CDR3 is kept, 39 bases in frame from base 1. This specimen's treatment or condition label, interpreted: 15 to 20 received Ad26.COV2.S at low or high dose, single or two shots; roughly five received placebo; per-sample allocation not given. Repertoires of vaccine and placebo recipients were sequenced from samples collected on day 63 after the first injection. Cohort 1b enrolled 25 or so adults aged 18-55 years at a single site in Boston, USA, between 29 July and 7 August 2020. As a vaccine, Ad26.COV2.S was a replication-incompetent adenovirus type 26 vector that expressed a prefusion-stabilized SARS-CoV-2 spike protein derived from the original Wuhan strain.

The immunoSEQ Assay was the method used to sequence TCRbeta CDR3 regions. After extraction, genomic DNA underwent amplification by bias-controlled multiplex PCR, followed by high-throughput sequencing. The paper's data handling went like this. To quantify the absolute abundance of every unique TCRbeta CDR3 region, sequences were collapsed and filtered. T cell fraction was estimated by normalizing TCRbeta template counts to usable DNA, with usable DNA measured through amplification of reference genes found in all nucleated cells. Repertoire TCRs were annotated as SARS-CoV-2-specific when V gene, CDR3 amino acid sequence and J gene were exactly matched to a known reactive TCR set. The reference SARS-CoV-2 TCR set was obtained from MIRA and was filtered for enrichment in COVID-19-positive ImmuneCODE repertoires, whereby public or cross-reactive TCRs were removed. Using the MIRA antigens, annotated TCRs were further analysed by specific ORF or by position within an ORF. Breadth was defined as annotated unique rearrangements over total unique productive rearrangements; depth was the summed frequency of those rearrangements. Group comparisons of TCR breadth used two-sided Wilcoxon rank-sum tests. Not all clones reach the TCRdb copy of this immuneACCESS table, which keeps in-frame sequences only. Checked studies attribute under half of the gap to unresolved V genes and leave the rest unexplained. V and J calls and clone size are given by that table; D and trimming were obtained from the DNA. The sample has 510,000 or so clones on record, around 85% of them singletons. The ten top clones hold around 13% of the sample.

A single count supports this clone. Its antigen is currently not known. No base-level quality is on record; no much larger clone is a single base apart. The sequence came from a person between 18 and 65 years old who received the Ad26.COV2.S COVID-19 vaccine or a placebo. The sequence joins TRBV7-2 to TRBJ2-7, with a weak D call of TRBD2 (5 bases match). The specimen comprised peripheral blood, sampled in a trial of Ad26.COV2.S vaccine versus placebo. Read as DNA, the sequence is TGTGCCAGCAGCTTAGGGACTCGCTACGAGCAGTACTTC. Its amino acids are CASSLGTRYEQYF.